This TCR beta chain appears in the sequencing data of a study of T cell responses to AZD1222 COVID-19 vaccine. Repertoires were generated with immunoSEQ multiplex PCR, while TCRdb's copy carries only in-frame clones and drops some. The sample contains roughly 140,000 clones, 75% to 85% of which appear only once. The germline V and J ends were trimmed by 2 bases and 1 base, with 8 bases remaining between them. CDR1 and CDR2 from the germline V gene are SGHTS and YDEGEE. The CDR3 length is 14 residues. Study-level points and caveats: Sampling captured repertoires only after the peak T cell response. Most donors were white British and more were female, and clonal diversity was possibly underestimated. Targeting of unmutated variant regions was reportedly seen in nearly half of spike-specific TCRs.

To note about this clone: Antigen unknown.

The J gene is TRBJ2-3, the V gene TRBV5-8; D is unresolved. This TCR came from an adult in good health. Sequencing used peripheral blood, obtained on day 0 of MenACWY control vaccination. CDR3 nucleotide sequence: TGTGCCAGCAGCTTATTACCGGGCACAGATACGCAGTATTTT. Its protein is CASSLLPGTDTQYF.